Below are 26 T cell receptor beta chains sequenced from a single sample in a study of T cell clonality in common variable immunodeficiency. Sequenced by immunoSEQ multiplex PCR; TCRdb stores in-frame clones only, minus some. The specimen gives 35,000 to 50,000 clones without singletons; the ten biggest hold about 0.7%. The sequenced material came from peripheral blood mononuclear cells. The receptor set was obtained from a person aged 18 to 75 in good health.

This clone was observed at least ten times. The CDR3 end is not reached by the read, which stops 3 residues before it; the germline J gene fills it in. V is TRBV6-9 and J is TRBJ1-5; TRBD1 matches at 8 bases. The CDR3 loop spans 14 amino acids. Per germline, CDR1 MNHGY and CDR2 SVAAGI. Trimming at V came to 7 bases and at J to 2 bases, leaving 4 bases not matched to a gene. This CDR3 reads CASIATGGNQPQHF. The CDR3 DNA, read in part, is TGTGCCAGCATAGCGACAGGGGGCAATCAGCCC.

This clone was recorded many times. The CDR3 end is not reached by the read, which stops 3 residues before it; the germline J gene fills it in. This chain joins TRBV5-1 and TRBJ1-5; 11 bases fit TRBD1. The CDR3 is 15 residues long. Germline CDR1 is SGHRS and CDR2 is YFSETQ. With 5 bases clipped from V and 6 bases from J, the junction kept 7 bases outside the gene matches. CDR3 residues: CASRPGQGETQPQHF. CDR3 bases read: TGCGCCAGCAGACCGGGACAGGGGGAGACTCAGCCC.

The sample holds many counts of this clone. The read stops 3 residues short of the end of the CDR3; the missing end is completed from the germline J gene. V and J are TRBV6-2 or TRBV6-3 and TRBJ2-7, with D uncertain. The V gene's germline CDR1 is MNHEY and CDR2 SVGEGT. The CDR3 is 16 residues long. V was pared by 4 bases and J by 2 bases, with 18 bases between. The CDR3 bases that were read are TGTGCCAGCAGTTGTGGAACAGAACCCGACCCCTACGAG. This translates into CASSCGTEPDPYE. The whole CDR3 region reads CASSCGTEPDPYEQYF.

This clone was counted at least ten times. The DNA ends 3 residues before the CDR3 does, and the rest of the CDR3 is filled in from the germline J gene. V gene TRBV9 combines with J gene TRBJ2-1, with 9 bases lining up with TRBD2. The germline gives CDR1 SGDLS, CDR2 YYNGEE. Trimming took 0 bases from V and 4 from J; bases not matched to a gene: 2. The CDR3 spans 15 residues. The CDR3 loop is CASSVGSGGYNEQFF. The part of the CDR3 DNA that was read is TGTGCCAGCAGCGTAGGAAGCGGGGGGTACAATGAG.

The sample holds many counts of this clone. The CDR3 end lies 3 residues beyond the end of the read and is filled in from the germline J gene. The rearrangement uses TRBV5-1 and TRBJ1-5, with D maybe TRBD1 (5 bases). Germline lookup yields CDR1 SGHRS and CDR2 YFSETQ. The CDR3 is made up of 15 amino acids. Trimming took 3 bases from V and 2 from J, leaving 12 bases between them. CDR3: CASSSDSGGNQPQHF. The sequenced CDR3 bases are TGCGCCAGCAGCTCTGACAGTGGTGGCAATCAGCCC.

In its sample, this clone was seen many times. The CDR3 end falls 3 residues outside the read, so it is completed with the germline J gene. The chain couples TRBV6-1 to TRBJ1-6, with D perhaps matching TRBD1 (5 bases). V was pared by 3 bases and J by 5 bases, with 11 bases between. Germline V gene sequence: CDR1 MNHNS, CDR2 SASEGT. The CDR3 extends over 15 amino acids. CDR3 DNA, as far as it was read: TGTGCCAGCAGTGAGATACGGGGGGATAATTCACCC. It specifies CASSEIRGDNSP. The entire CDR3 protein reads CASSEIRGDNSPLHF.

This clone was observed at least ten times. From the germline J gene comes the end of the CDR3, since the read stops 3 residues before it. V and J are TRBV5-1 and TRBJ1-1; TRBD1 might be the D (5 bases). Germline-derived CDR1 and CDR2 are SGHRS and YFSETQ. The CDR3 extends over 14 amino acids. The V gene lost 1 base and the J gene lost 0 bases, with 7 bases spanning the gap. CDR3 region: CASSLPGMNTEAFF. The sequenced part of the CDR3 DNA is TGCGCCAGCAGCTTGCCAGGGATGAACACTGAA.

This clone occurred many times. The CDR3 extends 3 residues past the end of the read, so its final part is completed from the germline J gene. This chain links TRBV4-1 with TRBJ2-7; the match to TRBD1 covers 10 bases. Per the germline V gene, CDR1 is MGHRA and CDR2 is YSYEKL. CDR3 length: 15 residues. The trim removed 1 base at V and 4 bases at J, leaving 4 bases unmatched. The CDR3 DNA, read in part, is TGCGCCAGCAGCCAAGGGCCGGGACAGGGGTACGAG. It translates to CASSQGPGQGYE. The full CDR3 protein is CASSQGPGQGYEQYF.

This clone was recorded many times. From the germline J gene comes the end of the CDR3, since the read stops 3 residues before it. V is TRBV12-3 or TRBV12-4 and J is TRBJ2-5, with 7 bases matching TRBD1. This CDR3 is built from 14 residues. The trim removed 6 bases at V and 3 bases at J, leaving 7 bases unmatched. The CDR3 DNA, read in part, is TGTGCCAGCAGCCCCTTTGGGACAGAAGAGACC. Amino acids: CASSPFGTEET. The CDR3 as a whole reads CASSPFGTEETQYF.

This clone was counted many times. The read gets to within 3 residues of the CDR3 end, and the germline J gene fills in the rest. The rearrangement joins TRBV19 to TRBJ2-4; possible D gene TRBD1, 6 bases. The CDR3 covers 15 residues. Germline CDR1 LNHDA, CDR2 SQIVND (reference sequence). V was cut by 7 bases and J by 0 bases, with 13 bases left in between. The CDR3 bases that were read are TGTGCCAGTAAGGACAGCTCCCTAGCCAAAAACATT. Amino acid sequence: CASKDSSLAKNI. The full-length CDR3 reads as CASKDSSLAKNIQYF.

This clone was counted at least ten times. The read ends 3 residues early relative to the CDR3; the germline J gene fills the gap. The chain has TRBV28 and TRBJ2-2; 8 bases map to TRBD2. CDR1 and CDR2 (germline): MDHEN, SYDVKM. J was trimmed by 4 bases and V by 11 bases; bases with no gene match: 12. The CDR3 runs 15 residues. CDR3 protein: CAASRAGDSTGELFF. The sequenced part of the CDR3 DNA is TGTGCCGCCTCCCGAGCGGGGGACTCCACCGGGGAG.

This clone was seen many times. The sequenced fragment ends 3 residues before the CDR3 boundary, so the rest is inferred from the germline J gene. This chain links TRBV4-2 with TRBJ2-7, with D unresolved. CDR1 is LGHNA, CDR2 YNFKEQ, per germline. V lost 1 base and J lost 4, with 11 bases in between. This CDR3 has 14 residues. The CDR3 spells CASSQGARSYEQYF. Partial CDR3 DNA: TGTGCCAGCAGCCAAGGTGCTAGGTCTTACGAG.

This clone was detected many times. The CDR3: CASSAGTPRFYGYTF. The sequenced CDR3 bases are TGTGCCAGCAGCGCCGGGACACCCAGGTTCTATGGC. The chain is built from TRBV9 and TRBJ1-2; perhaps TRBD1 as D (6 bases). Sequencing ends 3 residues short of the CDR3 end; the germline J gene provides the rest. Germline V lookup: CDR1 SGDLS, CDR2 YYNGEE. Trimming left V 3 bases short and J 4 bases short, with 16 bases between. CDR3 length equals 15 residues.

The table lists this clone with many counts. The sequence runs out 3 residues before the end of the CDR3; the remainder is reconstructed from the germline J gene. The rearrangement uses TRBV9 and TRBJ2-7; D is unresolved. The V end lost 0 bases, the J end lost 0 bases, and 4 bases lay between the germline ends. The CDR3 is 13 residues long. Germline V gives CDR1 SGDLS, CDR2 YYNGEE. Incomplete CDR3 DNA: TGTGCCAGCAGCGTAGCTAGCTCCTACGAG. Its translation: CASSVASSYE. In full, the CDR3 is CASSVASSYEQYF. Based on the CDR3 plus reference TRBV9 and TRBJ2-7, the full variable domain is DSGVTQTPKHLITATGQRVTLRCSPRSGDLSVYWYQQSLDQGLQFLIQYYNGEERAKGNILERFSAQQFPDLHSELNLSSLELGDSALYFCASSVASSYEQYFGPGTRLTVT.

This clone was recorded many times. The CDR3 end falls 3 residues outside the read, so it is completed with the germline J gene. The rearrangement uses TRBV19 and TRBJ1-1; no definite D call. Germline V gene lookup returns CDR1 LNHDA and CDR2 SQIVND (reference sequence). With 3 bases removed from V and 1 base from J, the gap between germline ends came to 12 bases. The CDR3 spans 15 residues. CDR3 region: CASSILHRPNTEAFF. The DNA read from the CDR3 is TGTGCCAGTAGTATTCTTCACAGACCGAACACTGAA.

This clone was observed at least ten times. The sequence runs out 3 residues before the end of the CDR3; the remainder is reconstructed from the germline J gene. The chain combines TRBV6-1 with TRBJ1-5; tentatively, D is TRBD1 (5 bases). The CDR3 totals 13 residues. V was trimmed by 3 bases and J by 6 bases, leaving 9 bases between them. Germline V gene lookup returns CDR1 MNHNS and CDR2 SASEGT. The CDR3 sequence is CASSDSRAQPQHF. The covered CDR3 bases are TGTGCCAGCAGTGATTCCAGGGCTCAGCCC.

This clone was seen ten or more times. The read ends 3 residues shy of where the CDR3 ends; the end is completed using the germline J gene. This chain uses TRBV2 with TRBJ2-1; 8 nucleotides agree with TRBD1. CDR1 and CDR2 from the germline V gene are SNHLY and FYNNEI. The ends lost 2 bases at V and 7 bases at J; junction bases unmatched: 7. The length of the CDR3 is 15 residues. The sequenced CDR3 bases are TGTGCCAGCAGTGAAACACAGGGGGTTTGGAATGAG. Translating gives CASSETQGVWNE. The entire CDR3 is CASSETQGVWNEQFF.

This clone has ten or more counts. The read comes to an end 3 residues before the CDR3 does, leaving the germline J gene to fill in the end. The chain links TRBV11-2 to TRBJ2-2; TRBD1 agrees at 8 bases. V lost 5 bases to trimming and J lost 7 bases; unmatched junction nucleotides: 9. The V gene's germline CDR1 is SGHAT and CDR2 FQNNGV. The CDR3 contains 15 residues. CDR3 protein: CASSIDRGLVGELFF. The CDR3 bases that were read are TGTGCCAGCAGCATCGACAGGGGACTGGTCGGGGAG.

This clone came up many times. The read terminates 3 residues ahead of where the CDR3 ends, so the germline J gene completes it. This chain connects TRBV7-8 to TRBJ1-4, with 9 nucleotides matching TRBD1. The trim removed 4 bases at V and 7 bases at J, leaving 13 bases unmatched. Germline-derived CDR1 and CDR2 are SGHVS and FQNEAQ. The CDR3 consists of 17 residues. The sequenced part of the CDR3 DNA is TGTGCCAGCAGCTCCCACTACACCGGGACAGGGCGTGAAAAA. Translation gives CASSSHYTGTGREK. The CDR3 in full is CASSSHYTGTGREKLFF.

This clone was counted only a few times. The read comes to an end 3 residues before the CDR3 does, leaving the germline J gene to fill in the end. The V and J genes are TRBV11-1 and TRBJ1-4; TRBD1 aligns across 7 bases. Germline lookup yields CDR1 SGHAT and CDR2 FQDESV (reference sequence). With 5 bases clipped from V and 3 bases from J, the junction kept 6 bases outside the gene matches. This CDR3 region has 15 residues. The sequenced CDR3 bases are TGTGCCAGCAGCCGGAACACAGGGGCTAATGAAAAA. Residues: CASSRNTGANEK. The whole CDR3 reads CASSRNTGANEKLFF.

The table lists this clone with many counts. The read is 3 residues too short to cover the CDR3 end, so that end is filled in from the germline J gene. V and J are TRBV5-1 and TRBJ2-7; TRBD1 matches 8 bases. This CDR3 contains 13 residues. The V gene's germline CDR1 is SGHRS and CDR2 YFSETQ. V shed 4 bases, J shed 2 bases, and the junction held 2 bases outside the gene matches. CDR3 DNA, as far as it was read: TGCGCCAGCAGCGGGACAGGAACCTACGAG. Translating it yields CASSGTGTYE. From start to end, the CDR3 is CASSGTGTYEQYF.

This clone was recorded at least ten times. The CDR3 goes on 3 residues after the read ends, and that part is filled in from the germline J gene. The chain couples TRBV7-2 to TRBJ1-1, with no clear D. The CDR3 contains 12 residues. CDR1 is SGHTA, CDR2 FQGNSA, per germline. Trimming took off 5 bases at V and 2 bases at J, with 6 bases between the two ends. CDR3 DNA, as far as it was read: TGTGCCAGCAGCCGACTCAACACTGAA. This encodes CASSRLNTE. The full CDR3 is CASSRLNTEAFF. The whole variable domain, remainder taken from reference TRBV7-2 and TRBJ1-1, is GAGVSQSPSNKVTEKGKDVELRCDPISGHTALYWYRQSLGQGLEFLIYFQGNSAPDKSGLPSDRFSAERTGGSVSTLTIQRTQQEDSAVYLCASSRLNTEAFFGQGTRLTVV.

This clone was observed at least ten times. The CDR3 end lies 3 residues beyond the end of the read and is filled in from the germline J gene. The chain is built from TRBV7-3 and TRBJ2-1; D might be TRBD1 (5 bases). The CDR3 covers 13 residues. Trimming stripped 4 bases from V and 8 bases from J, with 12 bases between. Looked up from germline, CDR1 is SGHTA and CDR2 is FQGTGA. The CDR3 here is CASSSNTRDEQFF. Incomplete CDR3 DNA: TGTGCCAGCAGCTCGAATACCAGGGATGAG.

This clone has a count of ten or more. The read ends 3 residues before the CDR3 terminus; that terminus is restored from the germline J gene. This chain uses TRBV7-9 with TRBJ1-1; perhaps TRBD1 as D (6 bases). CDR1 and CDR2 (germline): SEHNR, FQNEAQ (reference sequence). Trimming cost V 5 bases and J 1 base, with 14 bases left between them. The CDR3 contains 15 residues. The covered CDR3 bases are TGTGCCAGCAGCGAGCAGGGGTCAAGGAACACTGAA. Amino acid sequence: CASSEQGSRNTE. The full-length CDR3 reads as CASSEQGSRNTEAFF.

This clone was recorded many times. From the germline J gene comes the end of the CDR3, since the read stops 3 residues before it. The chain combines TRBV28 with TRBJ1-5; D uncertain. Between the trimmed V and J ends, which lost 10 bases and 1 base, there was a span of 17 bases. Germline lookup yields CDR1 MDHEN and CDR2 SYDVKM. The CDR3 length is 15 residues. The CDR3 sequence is CATSITSGSNQPQHF. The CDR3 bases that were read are TGTGCCACATCCATCACCTCGGGGAGCAATCAGCCC. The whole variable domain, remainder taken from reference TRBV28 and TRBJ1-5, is DVKVTQSSRYLVKRTGEKVFLECVQDMDHENMFWYRQDPGLGLRLIYFSYDVKMKEKGDIPEGYSVSREKKERFSLILESASTNQTSMYLCATSITSGSNQPQHFGDGTRLSIL.

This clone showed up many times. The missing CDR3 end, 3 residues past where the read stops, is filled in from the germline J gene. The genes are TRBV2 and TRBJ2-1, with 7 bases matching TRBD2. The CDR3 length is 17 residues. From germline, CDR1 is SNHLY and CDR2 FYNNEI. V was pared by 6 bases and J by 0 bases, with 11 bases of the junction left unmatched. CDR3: CASSEVGGSSSYNEQFF. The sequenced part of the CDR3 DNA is TGTGCCAGCAGCGAGGTGGGGGGGTCGAGCTCCTACAATGAG.